Listed below are T cell receptor beta chains from one sample, sequenced in a study of T cell responses to AZD1222 COVID-19 vaccine. Profiled with immunoSEQ multiplex PCR; TCRdb holds only in-frame clones, not every one. The sample has roughly 130,000 clones; approximately 90% are singletons. The source material was peripheral blood, sampled on day 0 of AZD1222 vaccination. The receptors come from an adult in good health. Each CDR3 is given with its conserved first and last residue. The order of the fields is CDR3 protein, CDR3 DNA, V gene, D gene, CDR3 length, J gene, clone size. A D gene is named only where the DNA matches it firmly. Clone size is shown for a subset of rows, as once, few, many or a class of expanded clone.

CASSEAGMMQPILYEQYF	TGTGCCAGCAGCGAAGCCGGTATGATGCAGCCCATCCTTTACGAGCAGTACTTC	TRBV14	.	18	TRBJ2-7	once
CASSQVNYGYTF	TGTGCCAGCAGCCAGGTTAACTATGGCTACACCTTC	TRBV3-1/TRBV3-2	.	12	TRBJ1-2	.
CASSPRGGGYGYTF	TGTGCCAGCAGCCCCCGGGGGGGTGGCTATGGCTACACCTTC	TRBV3-1/TRBV3-2	.	14	TRBJ1-2	.
CATSGGRGGKLYGYTF	TGTGCCACCAGCGGGGGGCGGGGGGGCAAGTTGTATGGCTACACCTTC	TRBV15	.	16	TRBJ1-2	.
CALGVSYEQYF	TGTGCCTTGGGGGTTTCGTACGAGCAGTACTTC	TRBV30	.	11	TRBJ2-7	.
CALRWRGEQYF	TGTGCCTTGAGGTGGAGGGGGGAGCAGTACTTC	TRBV30	.	11	TRBJ2-7	.
CASTPSPGELFF	TGTGCCAGCACCCCAAGCCCCGGGGAGCTGTTTTTT	TRBV7-2	.	12	TRBJ2-2	.
CASSPNRDNYGYTF	TGTGCCAGCAGCCCCAACAGGGACAACTATGGCTACACCTTC	TRBV7-3	.	14	TRBJ1-2	.
CASSSELAGVREQFF	TGTGCCAGCAGTTCGGAACTAGCGGGAGTCCGTGAGCAGTTCTTC	TRBV27	TRBD2	15	TRBJ2-1	.
CASSLAGDHQPQHF	TGTGCCAGCAGCTTGGCAGGGGACCATCAGCCCCAGCATTTT	TRBV5-4	.	14	TRBJ1-5	.
CASSPISRFYEQYF	TGTGCCAGCAGCCCCATTTCGAGATTCTACGAGCAGTACTTC	TRBV27	.	14	TRBJ2-7	.
CSVGAPLGALYEQYF	TGCAGCGTTGGGGCCCCACTGGGGGCCCTCTACGAGCAGTACTTC	TRBV29-1	.	15	TRBJ2-7	.
CASSFLGVIQPQHF	TGTGCCAGTAGTTTTCTCGGGGTTATTCAGCCCCAGCATTTT	TRBV19	.	14	TRBJ1-5	.
CASSLGRTGGPPLF	TGTGCCAGCAGCTTAGGCCGCACGGGGGGTCCGCCTCTGTTT	TRBV5-4	.	14	TRBJ1-6	.
CASSLAQGGATDTQYF	TGTGCCAGCAGTTTAGCTCAAGGAGGGGCTACAGATACGCAGTATTTT	TRBV28	.	16	TRBJ2-3	.
CSVVREGLNVRSYNEQFF	TGCAGCGTTGTCAGAGAGGGACTGAATGTTCGCTCCTACAATGAGCAGTTCTTC	TRBV29-1	.	18	TRBJ2-1	once
CASSFAGGPDEQFF	TGTGCCAGCAGTTTCGCGGGAGGGCCCGATGAGCAGTTCTTC	TRBV27	TRBD2	14	TRBJ2-1	.
CASSFTGDSAGTEAFF	TGTGCCAGCAGTTTTACAGGGGACTCGGCGGGCACTGAAGCTTTCTTT	TRBV27	TRBD1	16	TRBJ1-1	.